This passage covers 30 T cell receptor beta chains from one sample sequenced in a study of T-cell memory formation after mild COVID-19. TCRdb reprocessed the 5' RACE reads via MiXCR and lists one record per CDR3 protein. The sample has some 280,000 distinct CDR3 sequences, roughly 16% seen once. The source material was PBMCs or a T cell subset sorted from them (not recorded which). The origin of the receptors is a man between 18 and 35 years old who had mild COVID-19 (a few samples of this study predate the infection). Cell type and time point are not known.

This clonotype was recorded at least ten times. The V gene is TRBV20-1, the J gene TRBJ2-7, with 9 bases that match TRBD2. The V gene end was trimmed by 7 bases and the J gene end by 2 bases; junction bases not matched to a gene: 6. CDR1 and CDR2 from the germline V gene are DFQATT and SNEGSKA (reference sequence). The CDR3 loop spans 13 amino acids. The CDR3 here is CSGASGDPYEQYF. The CDR3 region has the DNA TGCAGTGGGGCTAGCGGGGACCCCTACGAGCAGTACTTC.

This clonotype was detected a few times. The chain is built from TRBV7-9 and TRBJ1-6; TRBD1 matches 7 bases. With V trimmed by 5 bases and J by 6 bases, 4 bases remained unmatched. The V gene's germline CDR1 is SEHNR and CDR2 FQNEAQ (reference sequence). The CDR3 length is 14 residues. CDR3 amino acids: CASSPTGINSPLHF. The DNA for the CDR3 is TGTGCCAGCAGCCCGACAGGGATTAATTCACCCCTCCACTTT.

With regard to this clonotype: Sequence at one end of the junction differs from germline and may be a read error. The V gene is TRBV3-1, the J gene TRBJ1-6; D uncertain. There are 16 residues in the CDR3. Germline assignment: CDR1 LGHDT and CDR2 YNNKEL (reference sequence). CDR3 coding DNA: TGTGCCAGCAGTCAAGGTGTCGGCAGAAGCAATTCACCCCTCCACTTT. Translated: CASSQGVGRSNSPLHF.

This clonotype was observed a handful of times. V and J are TRBV5-1 and TRBJ1-4, with D hard to call. The CDR3 contains 14 residues. With 0 bases removed from V and 10 bases from J, the gap between germline ends came to 13 bases. The V gene's germline CDR1 is SGHRS and CDR2 YFSETQ. The CDR3 region has the DNA TGCGCCAGCAGCTTGGACTCCCCGACGGGAAAACTGTTTTTT. This codes for CASSLDSPTGKLFF.

In nucleotides, the CDR3 is TGTGCCAGCTATCGCAACCGGGGGAACACTGAAGCTTTCTTT. Protein: CASYRNRGNTEAFF. The rearrangement links TRBV6-5 to TRBJ1-1; no definite D call. The germline V gene has CDR1 MNHEY and CDR2 SVGAGI. V lost 8 bases and J lost 1, with 14 bases in between. The CDR3 sequence is 14 residues long.

V gene TRBV6-5 combines with J gene TRBJ1-2, with D unresolved. Germline V gives CDR1 MNHEY, CDR2 SVGAGI. This CDR3 has 15 amino acids. Trimming took off 6 bases at V and 8 bases at J, with 22 bases between the two ends. The CDR3 DNA is TGTGCCAGCAGCTACCAGGACGGTGCCTCTTGGGGCTACACCTTC. It is translated as CASSYQDGASWGYTF.

The chain combines TRBV12-3 or TRBV12-4 with TRBJ1-1; D is perhaps TRBD1 (6 bases). V was cut by 7 bases and J by 3 bases, with 18 bases left in between. The CDR3 runs to 15 residues. The CDR3 is CASTGALGVYTEAFF. The CDR3 bases are TGTGCCAGCACAGGGGCATTGGGGGTGTACACTGAAGCTTTCTTT.

This clonotype was recorded at least ten times. A read error may account for a junction end that differs from germline. The chain has TRBV7-2 and TRBJ2-5; 10 bases are shared with TRBD1. This CDR3 region has 15 residues. Germline V gene data show CDR1 as SGHTA and CDR2 as FQGNSA. The CDR3 loop is CASSLAGTGEETQYF. CDR3 in DNA: TGCGCCAGCAGCTTGGCTGGGACAGGGGAAGAGACCCAGTACTTC.

The chain carries TRBV12-3 or TRBV12-4 and TRBJ2-1, with a weak D call TRBD1 (5 bases). The CDR3 consists of 14 residues. Trimming pared 10 bases from V and 8 bases from J, leaving 21 bases between. The CDR3: CATSPRSRVDEQFF. The DNA for the CDR3 is TGTGCCACCTCCCCGAGAAGCAGGGTTGATGAGCAGTTCTTC.

In its sample, this clonotype was seen a few times. The chain combines TRBV4-1 with TRBJ2-5, with D possibly matching TRBD1 (6 bases). CDR1 and CDR2 from the germline V gene are MGHRA and YSYEKL. The CDR3 contains 15 residues. Trimming took 2 bases from V and 4 from J, leaving 14 bases between them. The CDR3 bases are TGCGCCAGCAGCCAAATGGGGGCTTCGGTAGAGACCCAGTACTTC. The encoded protein is CASSQMGASVETQYF.

A few counts support this clonotype. The V gene is TRBV7-2, the J gene TRBJ2-3; a weak D match, TRBD2 (7 bases). Deletions cut 4 bases from V and 7 bases from J, with 30 bases between. The CDR3 length is 19 residues. Germline-derived CDR1 and CDR2 are SGHTA and FQGNSA. Written as DNA, the CDR3 is TGTGCCAGCAGCTGGATTCGGGGGGCGAGGGTCGTGGACCGTAATACGCAGTATTTT. Its translation: CASSWIRGARVVDRNTQYF. The variable domain in full, with the rest retrieved from reference TRBV7-2 and TRBJ2-3, is GAGVSQSPSNKVTEKGKDVELRCDPISGHTALYWYRQSLGQGLEFLIYFQGNSAPDKSGLPSDRFSAERTGGSVSTLTIQRTQQEDSAVYLCASSWIRGARVVDRNTQYFGPGTRLTVL.

This clonotype was observed at least ten times. The rearrangement uses TRBV5-1 and TRBJ2-5; weak D call: TRBD2 (6 bases). The CDR3 is 13 residues long. Germline loops: CDR1 SGHRS, CDR2 YFSETQ. Trimming shortened V by 7 bases and J by 5 bases, and 15 bases separated the two germline ends. The CDR3 sequence is CASARGSSETQYF. For the CDR3, the DNA is TGCGCCAGCGCCCGGGGGAGCTCCGAGACCCAGTACTTC.

This clonotype has at least ten counts. The genes are TRBV2 and TRBJ1-1; D gene uncertain. Trimming removed 6 bases from V and 5 bases from J, with 10 bases in between. Per the germline V gene, CDR1 is SNHLY and CDR2 is FYNNEI. This CDR3 contains 12 residues. CDR3 bases: TGTGCCAGCAGGACCTCGGGAACTGAAGCTTTCTTT. Amino acids: CASRTSGTEAFF. The complete variable domain, with remaining parts taken from reference TRBV2 and TRBJ1-1, reads EPEVTQTPSHQVTQMGQEVILRCVPISNHLYFYWYRQILGQKVEFLVSFYNNEISEKSEIFDDQFSVERPDGSNFTLKIRSTKLEDSAMYFCASRTSGTEAFFGQGTRLTVV.

This clonotype was counted only a few times. V and J are TRBV20-1 and TRBJ2-3, with TRBD2 identical over 10 bases. From germline, CDR1 is DFQATT and CDR2 SNEGSKA (reference sequence). J was trimmed by 2 bases and V by 0 bases; bases with no gene match: 8. The CDR3 totals 17 residues. For the CDR3, the DNA is TGCAGTGCTAGAGAGTTGGCTAGCGGGGGCCTCACAGATACGCAGTATTTT. This encodes CSARELASGGLTDTQYF.

This clonotype appeared a few times. The chain joins TRBV5-1 to TRBJ2-1, with 8 bases matching TRBD2. V trimming: 0 bases; J trimming: 5 bases; junction bases outside the gene matches: 7. Germline V gene lookup returns CDR1 SGHRS and CDR2 YFSETQ. The CDR3 is made up of 16 amino acids. The CDR3 loop is CASSLGAGGPHNEQFF. CDR3 bases: TGCGCCAGCAGCTTGGGCGCGGGGGGACCTCACAATGAGCAGTTCTTC.

With respect to this clonotype: Germline is not matched at one junction end, which may reflect a read error. The V gene is TRBV6-2 or TRBV6-3, the J gene TRBJ2-5, with 14 bases matching TRBD2. The CDR3 runs 18 residues. In germline, CDR1 is MNHEY, CDR2 SVGEGT. This CDR3 reads CVSSYSGTSGGLKETQYF. The CDR3 nucleotides read TGTGTCAGCAGTTACTCGGGGACTAGCGGGGGCCTGAAAGAGACCCAGTACTTC.

This clonotype occurred a few times. The chain combines TRBV7-2 with TRBJ2-5, with D perhaps being TRBD1 or TRBD2 (6 bases each). V lost 2 bases to trimming and J lost 1 base, with 11 bases between them. The germline V gene encodes CDR1 SGHTA and CDR2 FQGNSA. CDR3 length: 15 amino acids. The CDR3: CASSLYGGGQETQYF. As DNA, the CDR3 is TGTGCCAGCAGCTTATACGGGGGCGGCCAAGAGACCCAGTACTTC.

This clonotype showed up just a few times. The chain recombines TRBV11-2 with TRBJ2-5, with D perhaps TRBD2 (6 bases). This CDR3 is built from 14 residues. V gave up 4 bases and J gave up 5 bases, with 14 bases separating them. Germline V gene lookup returns CDR1 SGHAT and CDR2 FQNNGV. CDR3 DNA sequence: TGTGCCAGCAGCTCGAGACAAGGGAGGGAGACCCAGTACTTC. Protein sequence: CASSSRQGRETQYF.

In this sample, this clonotype turned up a few times. The genes are TRBV24-1 and TRBJ2-7; D is uncertain. The ends were cut back, 11 bases at V and 5 bases at J, with 21 bases in the middle. Per germline, CDR1 KGHDR and CDR2 SFDVKD. The CDR3 runs to 14 residues. CDR3 coding DNA: TGTGCCAAAAGTGGGATTGTCGGTGAGGACGAGCAGTACTTC. It codes for CAKSGIVGEDEQYF.

This clonotype has more than one count but fewer than ten. The chain is built from TRBV5-1 and TRBJ2-3; 12 positions agree with TRBD2. CDR3 length: 16 amino acids. V was clipped by 4 bases and J by 4 bases; unmatched bases: 7. Germline V gives CDR1 SGHRS, CDR2 YFSETQ. CDR3 nucleotides: TGCGCCAGCAGCCTGTGGACTAGCGGGATATCAGATACGCAGTATTTT. Residues: CASSLWTSGISDTQYF.

This clonotype appeared a few times. The V gene is TRBV10-3, the J gene TRBJ1-5; 9 nucleotides match TRBD1. The V and J ends lost 2 bases and 7 bases, in that order; junction bases with no gene match: 3. The CDR3 spans 14 residues. From germline, CDR1 is ENHRY and CDR2 SYGVKD. The CDR3: CAISEGTGSQPQHF. In DNA form, the CDR3 reads TGTGCCATCAGTGAGGGGACAGGGAGCCAGCCCCAGCATTTT.

This clonotype was recorded a few times. V gene TRBV20-1 combines with J gene TRBJ2-1, with unresolved D. Germline CDR1 is DFQATT and CDR2 is SNEGSKA (reference sequence). Deletions cut 3 bases from V and 10 bases from J, with 10 bases between. CDR3 length: 11 amino acids. CDR3 sequence (DNA): TGCAGTGCTAGCGGTGCAGAAGAGCAGTTCTTC. Translation: CSASGAEEQFF.

The chain links TRBV5-1 to TRBJ1-5; D not certain. Germline loops: CDR1 SGHRS, CDR2 YFSETQ. The V gene lost 1 base and the J gene lost 2 bases, with 10 bases spanning the gap. The CDR3 has 15 residues. The CDR3 is CASSLFSGGNQPQHF. In DNA, the CDR3 is TGCGCCAGCAGCTTGTTTTCTGGTGGCAATCAGCCCCAGCATTTT.

This clonotype was picked up a small number of times. The chain combines TRBV6-5 with TRBJ1-2; D is ambiguous. Trimming took 0 bases from V and 8 from J, leaving 16 bases between them. This CDR3 comprises 15 residues. Germline V gives CDR1 MNHEY, CDR2 SVGAGI. The CDR3 sequence is CASSYSTSGSHGYTF. CDR3 DNA sequence: TGTGCCAGCAGTTACTCAACCTCCGGGTCCCACGGCTACACCTTC.

This clonotype turned up a few times. The CDR3 here is CASSPRSFQETQYF. CDR3 nucleotide sequence: TGTGCCAGCAGCCCCCGTTCCTTTCAAGAGACCCAGTACTTC. The V gene is TRBV5-8, the J gene TRBJ2-5; D is unclear. The germline V gene has CDR1 SGHTS and CDR2 YDEGEE. The CDR3 runs 14 residues. Trimming took 4 bases from V and 2 from J, leaving 12 bases between them.

This chain uses TRBV20-1 with TRBJ1-2, with 10 bases that match TRBD1. Germline trimming cut 5 bases from V and 4 bases from J; bases unmatched to any gene: 10. Germline CDR1 reads DFQATT; CDR2 reads SNEGSKA (reference sequence). The CDR3 extends over 15 amino acids. The CDR3: CSAPSGTGDGYGYTF. The CDR3 DNA reads as TGCAGTGCTCCGTCAGGGACAGGGGACGGCTATGGCTACACCTTC.

This chain connects TRBV7-8 to TRBJ1-5; tentatively, D is TRBD1 (5 bases). V was trimmed by 9 bases and J by 5 bases, leaving 11 bases between them. Looked up from germline, CDR1 is SGHVS and CDR2 is FQNEAQ. CDR3 size: 12 residues. CDR3 nucleotide sequence: TGTGCCAGTGGGGGGGGGTATCAGCCCCAGCATTTT. This translates into CASGGGYQPQHF.

This clonotype appeared a few times. The rearrangement links TRBV27 to TRBJ2-1; 8 bases map to TRBD1. The length of the CDR3 is 16 residues. Trimming at V came to 0 bases and at J to 8 bases, leaving 9 bases not matched to a gene. Germline CDR1 is MNHEY and CDR2 is SMNVEV (reference sequence). CDR3 loop: CASSLSKDRAVDEQFF. Here the CDR3 DNA reads TGTGCCAGCAGTTTATCGAAGGACAGGGCCGTAGATGAGCAGTTCTTC.

The rearrangement joins TRBV20-1 to TRBJ2-7, with unresolved D. Per the germline V gene, CDR1 is DFQATT and CDR2 is SNEGSKA (reference sequence). The CDR3 loop spans 13 amino acids. Trimming cost V 1 base and J 0 bases, with 7 bases left between them. The CDR3 reads CSARGSSSYEQYF. The CDR3, as DNA: TGCAGTGCTAGAGGGTCAAGCTCCTACGAGCAGTACTTC.

This chain joins TRBV7-9 and TRBJ1-4; D unresolved. Trimming pared 5 bases from V and 3 bases from J, leaving 16 bases between. The CDR3 is made up of 16 amino acids. The germline CDR1 and CDR2 sequences are SEHNR and FQNEAQ (reference sequence). The DNA for the CDR3 is TGTGCCAGCAGCCATGTCCAGAAAAGGGCTAATGAAAAACTGTTTTTT. It specifies CASSHVQKRANEKLFF.